This T cell receptor (beta chain) came from a study of blood T cell repertoires in COVID-19 (dated by TCRdb to 2020 to 2021). In the study overall: Samples from collaborators originated in the United States, Italy and Spain and spanned both the acute and convalescent phases of COVID-19. The prospective study material was composed of cDNA or gDNA derived from T cells, B-cell-depleted T cells, or PBMCs. Deeply sampled blood TCRbeta repertoires from subjects exposed to, actively infected with, or recovered from COVID-19 were included in the dataset. The repertoires were made available in a free public database intended to serve as a resource for research on the immune response to SARS-CoV-2. Samples came from the ongoing ImmuneRACE study (first 160 participants) plus 1,254 subjects from 6 global collaborators. A de-identified subject ID, COVID-19 status, age in years and sex were almost always included in the sample metadata. Where HLA class I and class II types were available, the types were taken from metadata supplied by the sample provider, not from assay-based typing. The paper's findings and limits, for the study overall: How much clinical and demographic metadata was included differed by source and by participant, and the metadata was provided uncurated.

In regard to this clone: Its antigen specificity is not known. Within one base of it there is no much larger clone, and no base qualities were kept. The same CDR3 also results from other DNA sequences found in this sample.

TCRbeta CDR3 regions were amplified from genomic DNA using the immunoSEQ Assay, a bias-controlled multiplex PCR. As for the authors' bioinformatics: Within the assay, amplification of reference gene primers was used to estimate how many nucleated cells each sample contained. To quantify the absolute abundance of each unique TCRbeta CDR3 rearrangement, sequence reads were collapsed and filtered. For each sample, productive Simpson clonality was calculated as the square root of Simpson's diversity index across productive rearrangements. Here the immuneACCESS table is served through TCRdb, limited to in-frame sequences with V and J called. Missing clones are a known gap in these copies; in checked studies unresolved V genes cover under half, and the rest lacks a known reason. V, J and clone size derive from that table, while D and trimming were established from the DNA sequence. The sample table records about 150,000 clones; roughly 88% of these occur just once. The ten largest clones represent 6.9% of the sample.

One collaborating source in Seattle enrolled patients during active infection and followed them longitudinally through the course of disease. Whole blood was collected in K2EDTA tubes by collaborating institutions according to the institutions' own protocols. For TCRbeta analysis, collaborator samples were shipped as frozen whole blood, as isolated PBMCs, or as DNA extracted from either sample type. CDR1 and CDR2, looked up from the germline V gene (reference sequence), are MNHNY and SVGAGI. The CDR3, from cysteine to phenylalanine, totals 12 residues. CDR3 DNA is the only sequence kept; it has 36 bases, read in frame from the first base. V is cut by 0 bases and J by 6 bases, and the space between the germline ends is 5 bases.

The chain was built from TRBV6-6 and TRBJ1-2, with the D gene call left open. Sequenced material: peripheral blood. This TCR derives from a man older than 75 with COVID-19, enrolled during active disease. The CDR3 here reads CASSYSRDGYTF. The DNA sequence is as follows: TGTGCCAGCAGTTACTCGCGGGATGGCTACACCTTC.